A selection of T cell receptor beta chains follows, all from one sample in a study of blood T cells in healthy people across ages. Via MiXCR, TCRdb re-called the 5' RACE reads, giving one row per CDR3 protein. The table lists about 1.5 million distinct CDR3 sequences, 40% to 50% of them singletons. Sequenced input: blood. These receptors originate from a woman under 30 in good health. The CDR3 runs from the conserved cysteine through the conserved F or W. The D gene is left open where the match is weak. Part of the rows lack a size; the others show once, few, many or a class for expanded clones.

TRBJ2-1	-	-	TRBV11-2	CASSLHPKGNEQFF	TGTGCCAGCAGCTTACACCCCAAGGGCAATGAGCAGTTCTTC
TRBJ2-3	-	-	TRBV12-3/TRBV12-4	CASSFPGRASLQYF	TGTGCCAGCAGTTTCCCTGGCAGGGCCTCTTTGCAGTATTTT
TRBJ1-2	-	-	TRBV12-3/TRBV12-4	CASSIRVGDGYTF	TGTGCCAGCAGTATCAGGGTAGGGGATGGCTACACCTTC
TRBJ1-2	-	-	TRBV9	CASSVVPGTNYGYTF	TGTGCCAGCAGCGTAGTTCCTGGAACTAACTATGGCTACACCTTC
TRBJ2-1	TRBD2	few	TRBV20-1	CSASPGTSGDEQFF	TGCAGTGCTAGTCCCGGGACTAGCGGGGATGAGCAGTTCTTC
TRBJ1-2	-	-	TRBV20-1	CRSGSRHGYTF	TGCAGGAGCGGAAGTAGACATGGCTACACCTTC
TRBJ1-2	-	many	TRBV11-2	CASSLDAGFNYGYTF	TGTGCCAGCAGCTTAGACGCAGGATTCAACTATGGCTACACCTTC
TRBJ2-5	TRBD2	-	TRBV27	CASSLGSGGKETQYF	TGTGCCAGCAGTTTAGGTAGCGGGGGCAAAGAGACCCAGTACTTC
TRBJ2-1	TRBD1	-	TRBV7-6	CASSLAGQVPPNEQFF	TGTGCCAGCAGCTTAGCCGGACAGGTACCCCCGAATGAGCAGTTCTTC
TRBJ2-5	-	few	TRBV12-3/TRBV12-4	CASTHQPETQYF	TGTGCCAGCACTCATCAGCCGGAGACCCAGTACTTC
TRBJ2-5	-	few	TRBV4-1	CASSQEKGQNLGETQYF	TGCGCCAGCAGCCAAGAAAAGGGTCAGAACCTAGGGGAGACCCAGTACTTC
TRBJ2-7	-	-	TRBV7-2	CASSLREGHEQYF	TGTGCCAGCAGCTTACGCGAGGGCCACGAGCAGTACTTC
TRBJ2-1	-	many	TRBV7-8	CASSPRRDEQFF	TGTGCCAGCAGCCCCCGGCGGGATGAGCAGTTCTTC
TRBJ2-7	TRBD1	few	TRBV6-6	CASRPQGASYEQYF	TGTGCCAGCAGACCTCAGGGGGCGTCTTACGAGCAGTACTTC
TRBJ2-7	-	few	TRBV4-1	CASSQAEVDYEQYF	TGCGCCAGCAGCCAAGCTGAGGTAGACTACGAGCAGTACTTC
TRBJ2-1	-	few	TRBV20-1	CSAPPHNEQFF	TGCAGTGCTCCGCCTCACAATGAGCAGTTCTTC